This T cell receptor (beta chain) was sequenced during a study of PD-L1 blockade in urothelial cancer. Study in general: About 85% of the roughly 30 patients were males with bladder-origin urothelial cancer.

Germline V gives CDR1 MNHEY, CDR2 SMNVEV (reference sequence). V was shortened by 6 bases and J by 2 bases, with 14 bases between the two germline ends. The length of the CDR3 is 14 residues. Every PCR got spiked synthetic TCR analog templates. Clones were sequenced by immunoSEQ multiplex PCR, and TCRdb holds only the in-frame ones, with some missing. The sample lists about 51,000 clones, approximately 83% occurring once. Sequencing used PBMCs, obtained around atezolizumab (anti-PD-L1) treatment. The V and J genes are TRBV27 and TRBJ2-7, with D perhaps TRBD1 (6 bases). The source is a man aged 55 to 70 with urothelial cancer. CDR3 loop: CASSPRTAPYEQYF. DNA for the CDR3: TGTGCCAGCAGCCCGAGGACAGCACCCTACGAGCAGTACTTC.